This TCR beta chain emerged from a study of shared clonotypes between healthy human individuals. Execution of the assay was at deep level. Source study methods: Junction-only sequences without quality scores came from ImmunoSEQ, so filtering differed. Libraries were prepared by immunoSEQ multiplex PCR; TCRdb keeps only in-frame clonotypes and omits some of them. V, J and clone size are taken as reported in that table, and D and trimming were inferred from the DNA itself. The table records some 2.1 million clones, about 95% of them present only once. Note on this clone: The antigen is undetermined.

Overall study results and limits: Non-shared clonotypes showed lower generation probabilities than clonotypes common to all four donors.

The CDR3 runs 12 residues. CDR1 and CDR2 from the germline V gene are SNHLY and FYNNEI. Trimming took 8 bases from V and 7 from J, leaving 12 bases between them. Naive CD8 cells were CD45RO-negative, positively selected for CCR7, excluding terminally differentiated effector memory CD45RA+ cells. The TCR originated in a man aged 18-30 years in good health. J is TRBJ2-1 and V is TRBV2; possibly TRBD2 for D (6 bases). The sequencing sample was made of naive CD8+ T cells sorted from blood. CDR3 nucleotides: TGTGCCAGCTGCCTAGCGTGGAATGAGCAGTTCTTC. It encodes CASCLAWNEQFF.